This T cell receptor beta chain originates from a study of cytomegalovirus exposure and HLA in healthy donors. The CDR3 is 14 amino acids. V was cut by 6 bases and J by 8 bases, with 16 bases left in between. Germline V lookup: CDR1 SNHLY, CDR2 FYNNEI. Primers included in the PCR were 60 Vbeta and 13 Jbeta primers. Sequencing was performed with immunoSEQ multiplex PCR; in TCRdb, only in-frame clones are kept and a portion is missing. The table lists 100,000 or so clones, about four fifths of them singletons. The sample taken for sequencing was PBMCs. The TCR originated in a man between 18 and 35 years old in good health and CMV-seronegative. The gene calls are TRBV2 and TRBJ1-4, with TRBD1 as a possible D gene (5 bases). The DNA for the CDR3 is TGTGCCAGCAGCACGATGGGGCTCGGGGAAAAACTGTTTTTT. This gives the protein CASSTMGLGEKLFF.